Below, 15 T cell receptor beta chains from the same sample are listed, as sequenced in a study of human CD8 memory T cell subsets. UMI-labeled 5' RACE was used to make TCR beta libraries. TCRdb reworked the 5' RACE reads into one entry per CDR3 protein, no DNA. Seen in this sample are about 5,400 distinct CDR3 sequences; the ten most common clones hold more than 30%. The sequenced sample consisted of CD8+ effector memory T cells (TEM) sorted from PBMCs. Subset denoted: effector memory CD8 T cells, CCR7- CD45RO+ CD95+. All receptors derive from a human donor in good health.

This sequence joins TRBV4-1 and TRBJ2-1. CDR3 size: 16 residues. Germline V gene sequence: CDR1 MGHRA, CDR2 YSYEKL. This chain's CDR3 is CASSQDLASSYNEQFF.

The gene calls are TRBV28 and TRBJ2-7; TCRdb returns TRBD2, unconfirmable since there is no DNA. The CDR3 extends over 16 amino acids. Germline V gives CDR1 MDHEN, CDR2 SYDVKM. Here the CDR3 reads CASTTLGTSGSYEQYF.

The chain couples TRBV19 to TRBJ1-1; TCRdb's assignment of TRBD1 cannot be checked, as there is no DNA. The CDR3 spans 15 residues. From germline, CDR1 is LNHDA and CDR2 SQIVND (reference sequence). CDR3 amino acids: CASSGPGTGFTEAFF.

The gene calls are TRBV12-3 or TRBV12-4 and TRBJ1-1; TCRdb proposes TRBD1, but this gene call is untestable without DNA. CDR3 size: 13 residues. CDR3 in amino acids: CASRPGQALGAFF.

By frequency, this clonotype is medium-sized. CDR3 residues: CASSLTRQGTYGNTIYF. The chain joins TRBV7-3 to TRBJ1-3; with no DNA, the TCRdb D assignment of TRBD1 cannot be verified. Germline V lookup: CDR1 SGHTA, CDR2 FQGTGA. CDR3 size: 17 residues.

The gene calls are TRBV28 and TRBJ2-2. Germline-derived CDR1 and CDR2 are MDHEN and SYDVKM. CDR3 length: 12 amino acids. This chain's CDR3 is CASSLDAGELFF.

J is TRBJ2-7 and V is TRBV5-1. Germline loops: CDR1 SGHRS, CDR2 YFSETQ. CDR3 length equals 14 residues. CDR3 sequence: CASSLMDGTYEQYF.

CDR3 region: CASSPSAASYEQYF. The gene calls are TRBV12-3 or TRBV12-4 and TRBJ2-7; TCRdb names TRBD1, which stays unverified in the absence of DNA. This CDR3 has 14 amino acids.

CDR3: CASSPLQGLLGYTF. The chain is built from TRBV6-6 and TRBJ1-2; TCRdb gives TRBD1 as the D gene, but with no DNA this cannot be confirmed. The germline gives CDR1 MNHNY, CDR2 SVGAGI (reference sequence). The CDR3 sequence is 14 residues long.

This sequence joins TRBV4-1 and TRBJ1-4; TCRdb's D call of TRBD1 is untestable without DNA. Germline CDR1 reads MGHRA; CDR2 reads YSYEKL. This CDR3 contains 15 residues. The CDR3 is CASSQGGVRNEKLFF.

This chain connects TRBV10-1 to TRBJ2-3; the D gene TCRdb calls, TRBD2, cannot be checked with no DNA. The V gene's germline CDR1 is WNHNN and CDR2 SYGVQD (reference sequence). This CDR3 spans 16 amino acids. CDR3 residues: CASSDVQALRTDTQYF.

The genes are TRBV12-3 or TRBV12-4 and TRBJ2-1; the TRBD2 assignment by TCRdb is unverifiable without DNA. This CDR3 comprises 15 residues. This CDR3 is CASSLTSGGNNEQFF.

The chain combines TRBV12-3 or TRBV12-4 with TRBJ2-1; there is no DNA to check the TCRdb D call of TRBD2. CDR3 size: 14 residues. CDR3 sequence: CASTRVDWQNEQFF.

The V and J genes are TRBV29-1 and TRBJ2-1; TCRdb names TRBD2, which stays unverified in the absence of DNA. The CDR3 runs 15 residues. The germline V gene encodes CDR1 SQVTM and CDR2 ANQGSEA. The CDR3: CSVEASGGSIDEQFF.

The chain links TRBV28 to TRBJ2-7. The CDR3 is 13 residues long. Germline V lookup: CDR1 MDHEN, CDR2 SYDVKM. The CDR3 loop reads CASSLGRLAEQYF.